One and the same sample provided the 31 T cell receptor beta chains below, sequenced in a study of human T cells and chemical hapten exposure. TCRdb passed the RACE reads through MiXCR, listing each CDR3 protein once. This table has about 380,000 distinct CDR3 sequences, 5% to 6.5% appearing once. Specified time point: pre-sensitization, week 0. Specified treatment: therapeutic diphenylcyclopropenone sensitization with weekly scalp DPC. This specimen consisted of whole blood, obtained in connection with sensitization to the hapten diphenylcyclopropenone (DPC). The receptors originated from a woman in her 50s with alopecia areata. Some clones in this sample may be carry-over from other donors' samples.

This clonotype has at least ten counts. V gene TRBV20-1 combines with J gene TRBJ2-7, with 10 bases aligning to TRBD1. This CDR3 spans 12 amino acids. Germline loops: CDR1 DFQATT, CDR2 SNEGSKA (reference sequence). V gave up 6 bases and J gave up 7 bases; unmatched junction bases: 6. CDR3 amino acids: CSARQGAGEQYF. The CDR3 DNA sequence: TGCAGTGCGCGACAGGGGGCGGGAGAGCAGTACTTC.

This clonotype was seen a handful of times. The CDR3 reads CASSPRGTIAKNIQYF. The DNA of the CDR3 is TGTGCCAGCAGCCCCCGGGGGACCATCGCCAAAAACATTCAGTACTTC. The rearrangement joins TRBV5-6 to TRBJ2-4; D may be TRBD2 (6 bases). This CDR3 is built from 16 residues. The germline V and J ends were trimmed by 4 bases and 1 base, with 15 bases remaining between them. Per germline, CDR1 SGHDT and CDR2 YYEEEE.

The chain employs TRBV12-3 or TRBV12-4 and TRBJ1-6, with 9 bases fitting TRBD1. CDR3 length: 14 residues. Trimming at V came to 6 bases and at J to 7 bases, leaving 4 bases not matched to a gene. The CDR3 loop is CASRRTGGNSPLHF. DNA for the CDR3: TGTGCCAGCAGGCGCACAGGGGGCAATTCACCCCTCCACTTT.

CDR3 protein: CASSLPGDSYEQYF. As DNA, the CDR3 is TGTGCCAGCAGTTTGCCAGGTGACTCCTACGAGCAGTACTTC. V gene TRBV28 combines with J gene TRBJ2-7; D remains unclear. The CDR3 runs to 14 residues. Germline CDR1 reads MDHEN; CDR2 reads SYDVKM. V lost 3 bases to trimming and J lost 0 bases, with 9 bases between them.

This clonotype occurred many times. Sequence at one end of the junction differs from germline and may be a read error. The V call is TRBV6-9, the J call TRBJ1-2; D is unclear. Germline lookup yields CDR1 MNHGY and CDR2 SVAAGI. The CDR3 contains 14 residues. The CDR3 reads CASSRPGPNCGYTF. The CDR3 nucleotides are TGTGCCAGCAGTCGGCCGGGCCCTAACTGTGGCTACACCTTC.

This clonotype has a handful of counts. The rearrangement uses TRBV29-1 and TRBJ2-5; no clear D gene. The germline gives CDR1 SQVTM, CDR2 ANQGSEA. The CDR3 spans 14 residues. The CDR3 loop reads CGARSISNSETQYF. DNA for the CDR3: TGCGGCGCAAGGTCTATCAGTAACTCAGAGACCCAGTACTTC.

The rearrangement links TRBV19 to TRBJ2-7; D unclear. This CDR3 spans 14 amino acids. Trimming stripped 1 base from V and 0 bases from J, with 7 bases between. Germline V gives CDR1 LNHDA, CDR2 SQIVND (reference sequence). The CDR3 nucleotides are TGTGCCAGTAGTATAGTGACGGGCTCCTACGAGCAGTACTTC. Translating it yields CASSIVTGSYEQYF.

This clonotype was observed many times. The chain links TRBV3-1 to TRBJ1-2; tentatively, D is TRBD1 (5 bases). The CDR3 consists of 14 residues. V was cut by 0 bases and J by 4 bases, with 9 bases left in between. The germline V gene has CDR1 LGHDT and CDR2 YNNKEL (reference sequence). The CDR3 sequence: CASSQDHDSYGYTF. Here the CDR3 DNA reads TGTGCCAGCAGCCAAGATCATGACAGCTATGGCTACACCTTC.

V usage is TRBV19 and J usage is TRBJ1-5, with D perhaps matching TRBD1 (6 bases). The CDR3 spans 15 residues. Germline V gene lookup returns CDR1 LNHDA and CDR2 SQIVND (reference sequence). The V and J ends lost 5 bases and 3 bases respectively, with 14 bases between them. This chain's CDR3 is CASSDRRGANQPQHF. The CDR3 DNA follows: TGTGCCAGTAGTGACAGGAGGGGCGCCAATCAGCCCCAGCATTTT.

In its sample, this clonotype was seen once. The CDR3 DNA reads as TGCAGTGCGACGGACAGGCCTAACTATGGCTACACCTTC. Its translation is CSATDRPNYGYTF. The gene calls are TRBV20-1 and TRBJ1-2; TRBD1 matches at 7 bases. This CDR3 region has 13 residues. Germline V gene data show CDR1 as DFQATT and CDR2 as SNEGSKA (reference sequence). The V gene end was trimmed by 6 bases and the J gene end by 0 bases; junction bases not matched to a gene: 4.

This clonotype occurred many times. The chain recombines TRBV27 with TRBJ1-6; D not certain. This CDR3 spans 12 amino acids. Between the trimmed V and J ends, which lost 5 bases and 7 bases, there was a span of 6 bases. The germline V gene has CDR1 MNHEY and CDR2 SMNVEV (reference sequence). The CDR3 reads CASSPTNSPLHF. DNA of the CDR3: TGTGCCAGCAGTCCCACCAATTCACCCCTCCACTTT.

This clonotype was detected only a few times. The V and J genes are TRBV5-1 and TRBJ2-2; 9 bases fit TRBD1. CDR1 and CDR2 from the germline V gene are SGHRS and YFSETQ. Unmatched junction bases numbered 3, after V lost 3 bases and J lost 6 bases. This CDR3 comprises 14 residues. The chain's CDR3 is CASSWGQGPGELFF. CDR3 DNA: TGCGCCAGCAGCTGGGGACAGGGACCCGGGGAGCTGTTTTTT.

The chain uses TRBV6-5 and TRBJ2-1; D might be TRBD2 (5 bases). The CDR3 is made up of 12 amino acids. Germline values: CDR1 MNHEY, CDR2 SVGAGI. Trimming pared 5 bases from V and 7 bases from J, leaving 9 bases between. CDR3 nucleotides: TGTGCCAGCAGTCGGGGAGTAAATGAGCAGTTCTTC. Protein: CASSRGVNEQFF.

This clonotype was counted at least ten times. The chain recombines TRBV20-1 with TRBJ2-7; 8 positions agree with TRBD2. V lost 3 bases and J lost 4; bases outside the gene matches: 8. This CDR3 region has 14 residues. Germline V gene sequence: CDR1 DFQATT, CDR2 SNEGSKA (reference sequence). The CDR3, as DNA: TGCAGTGCTAGGCCCGGACTAGCTGGGTACGAGCAGTACTTC. Its translation: CSARPGLAGYEQYF.

This clonotype came up a few times. The chain carries TRBV3-1 and TRBJ2-2, with 8 bases matching TRBD1. The CDR3 is 14 amino acids. The V and J ends lost 4 bases and 7 bases, in that order; junction bases with no gene match: 5. The germline gives CDR1 LGHDT, CDR2 YNNKEL (reference sequence). The CDR3 DNA is TGTGCCAGCAGCCTCAGGGGGCGCATCGGGGAGCTGTTTTTT. Its protein is CASSLRGRIGELFF.

At least ten counts were recorded for this clonotype. The chain has TRBV28 and TRBJ2-5, with D perhaps assigned TRBD1 or TRBD2 (5 bases each). Germline assignment: CDR1 MDHEN and CDR2 SYDVKM. This CDR3 contains 15 residues. V shed 6 bases and J shed 5 bases, with 19 bases lying between them. The CDR3 protein is CASSPGTRTLETQYF. CDR3 bases: TGTGCCAGCAGCCCCGGGACGCGTACTCTGGAGACCCAGTACTTC. The whole variable domain, remainder taken from reference TRBV28 and TRBJ2-5, is DVKVTQSSRYLVKRTGEKVFLECVQDMDHENMFWYRQDPGLGLRLIYFSYDVKMKEKGDIPEGYSVSREKKERFSLILESASTNQTSMYLCASSPGTRTLETQYFGPGTRLLVL.

The chain combines TRBV6-1 with TRBJ1-5, with a weak D call TRBD1 (6 bases). Germline lookup yields CDR1 MNHNS and CDR2 SASEGT. The CDR3 sequence is 14 residues long. V shed 2 bases and J shed 4 bases, with 9 bases lying between them. CDR3 nucleotides: TGTGCCAGCAGTGAATGGACAGCTAATCAGCCCCAGCATTTT. The encoded protein is CASSEWTANQPQHF.

This clonotype came up a few times. The chain links TRBV4-1 to TRBJ2-3; D ambiguous. V was pared by 3 bases and J by 6 bases, with 10 bases between. CDR3 length equals 13 residues. CDR1 is MGHRA and CDR2 is YSYEKL in the germline V gene. The CDR3 nucleotides read TGCGCCAGCAGCCACCCCCGTTCTGATACGCAGTATTTT. The encoded protein is CASSHPRSDTQYF.

At least ten counts were recorded for this clonotype. The V call is TRBV7-9, the J call TRBJ2-4; 10 bases match TRBD1. Unmatched junction bases numbered 8, after V lost 6 bases and J lost 3 bases. Germline-derived CDR1 and CDR2 are SEHNR and FQNEAQ (reference sequence). CDR3 length: 16 residues. The CDR3 coding sequence is TGTGCCAGCAGTCCCGGGACAGGGGATGGCAAAAACATTCAGTACTTC. Translation gives CASSPGTGDGKNIQYF.

The chain recombines TRBV12-3 or TRBV12-4 with TRBJ2-2; D remains unclear. Trimming shortened V by 5 bases and J by 3 bases, and 7 bases separated the two germline ends. This CDR3 contains 13 residues. This CDR3 is CASSLQDTGELFF. CDR3 sequence (DNA): TGTGCCAGCAGTCTTCAGGACACCGGGGAGCTGTTTTTT.

The chain has TRBV18 and TRBJ2-1; the D gene is possibly TRBD2 (6 bases). This CDR3 region has 18 residues. Germline CDR1 is KGHSH and CDR2 is LQKENI. V gave up 9 bases and J gave up 0 bases, with 24 bases separating them. The CDR3, as DNA: TGTGCCAGTTCTTCGCGGGGACGCGGAGGACTCTCCTACAATGAGCAGTTCTTC. Its translation is CASSSRGRGGLSYNEQFF.

This clonotype has just a few counts. The CDR3 sequence is CASSVSGINEQFF. Here the CDR3 DNA reads TGTGCCAGCAGCGTGAGCGGGATCAATGAGCAGTTCTTC. V and J are TRBV9 and TRBJ2-1, with TRBD2 identical over 7 bases. Losses at the gene ends were 2 bases for V and 6 bases for J; bases not matched to a gene: 2. The CDR3 totals 13 residues. Looked up from germline, CDR1 is SGDLS and CDR2 is YYNGEE.

This clonotype was observed at least ten times. This sequence joins TRBV6-6 and TRBJ2-1; D is ambiguous. This CDR3 spans 12 amino acids. CDR1 MNHNY and CDR2 SVGAGI come from the germline V gene (reference sequence). Deletions cut 7 bases from V and 0 bases from J, with 4 bases between. In DNA, the CDR3 is TGTGCCAGCATTAACTCCTACAATGAGCAGTTCTTC. It encodes CASINSYNEQFF.

This clonotype was detected many times. The CDR3 DNA follows: TGTGCCAGCAGCTTTATGGGGGGCGAAGCTTTCTTT. This translates into CASSFMGGEAFF. V usage is TRBV7-2 and J usage is TRBJ1-1; tentative D call: TRBD1 (6 bases). Germline V lookup: CDR1 SGHTA, CDR2 FQGNSA. V gave up 3 bases and J gave up 8 bases, with 10 bases separating them. This CDR3 is built from 12 residues.

The rearrangement uses TRBV2 and TRBJ2-1; perhaps TRBD1 as D (6 bases). Germline CDR1 SNHLY, CDR2 FYNNEI. The CDR3 length is 13 residues. The V and J ends lost 6 bases and 5 bases respectively, with 11 bases between them. The CDR3 protein is CASRVDSNNEQFF. The CDR3 DNA reads as TGTGCCAGCAGAGTGGACAGCAACAATGAGCAGTTCTTC.

The J gene is TRBJ2-7, the V gene TRBV6-5, with 13 bases matching TRBD2. V gave up 5 bases and J gave up 2 bases; unmatched junction bases: 3. CDR3 size: 15 residues. Germline V gives CDR1 MNHEY, CDR2 SVGAGI. This chain's CDR3 is CASSVGLAGAYEQYF. The CDR3 bases are TGTGCCAGCAGTGTCGGACTAGCGGGAGCCTACGAGCAGTACTTC.

This clonotype was recorded many times. The chain uses TRBV4-3 and TRBJ2-6; the match to TRBD2 covers 8 bases. Losses at the gene ends were 0 bases for V and 4 bases for J; bases not matched to a gene: 8. Germline CDR1 and CDR2: LGHNA and YSLEER. The CDR3 contains 18 residues. The CDR3 DNA reads as TGCGCCAGCAGCCAAGAACCAGCGGGAGCTTCAGGGGCCAACGTCCTGACTTTC. Its protein product is CASSQEPAGASGANVLTF.

This clonotype was recorded a few times. This chain links TRBV13 with TRBJ2-3; weak D call: TRBD1 (5 bases). Per germline, CDR1 PRHDT and CDR2 FYEKMQ (reference sequence). The CDR3 runs 15 residues. V was cut by 4 bases and J by 0 bases, with 11 bases left in between. The CDR3 coding sequence is TGTGCCAGCAGCTCCGACAGACCTAGCACAGATACGCAGTATTTT. As protein: CASSSDRPSTDTQYF.

This clonotype has at least ten counts. The chain has TRBV29-1 and TRBJ1-5; D call uncertain. Germline-derived CDR1 and CDR2 are SQVTM and ANQGSEA. V was pared by 3 bases and J by 6 bases, with 3 bases between. The CDR3 consists of 10 residues. The CDR3 bases are TGCAGCGTTGAGGGTCAGCCCCAGCATTTT. Translation gives CSVEGQPQHF. The entire variable domain, with the rest obtained from reference TRBV29-1 and TRBJ1-5, is as follows: SAVISQKPSRDICQRGTSLTIQCQVDSQVTMMFWYRQQPGQSLTLIATANQGSEATYESGFVIDKFPISRPNLTFSTLTVSNMSPEDSSIYLCSVEGQPQHFGDGTRLSIL.

This clonotype was counted ten times or more. Here the CDR3 DNA reads TGTGCCAGCAAGATTATCAGCTCTGGGGCCAACGTCCTGACTTTC. This codes for CASKIISSGANVLTF. The rearrangement links TRBV6-1 to TRBJ2-6, with D unresolved. This CDR3 is built from 15 residues. Trimming shortened V by 7 bases and J by 0 bases, and 10 bases separated the two germline ends. The germline V gene encodes CDR1 MNHNS and CDR2 SASEGT.

In this sample, this clonotype turned up a few times. The J gene is TRBJ1-4, the V gene TRBV12-3 or TRBV12-4; the D is unclear. V lost 4 bases to trimming and J lost 2 bases, with 11 bases between them. CDR3 size: 15 residues. CDR3 in amino acids: CASSYGASTNEKLFF. CDR3 sequence (DNA): TGTGCCAGCAGTTACGGCGCGTCGACTAATGAAAAACTGTTTTTT.